This paragraph covers one TCR beta chain sequence. This entry is derived from a study of technical replicates of blood from a few donors. Germline assignment: CDR1 MNHEY and CDR2 SMNVEV (reference sequence). CDR3 length: 15 amino acids. Trimming left V 4 bases short and J 4 bases short, with 14 bases between. TCRdb's table, derived via immunoSEQ multiplex PCR, lists solely in-frame clones and lacks some. The sample shows some 75,000 clones, about 96% of them seen only once. The chain couples TRBV27 to TRBJ2-1, with a weak D call TRBD2 (5 bases). Sample: T cells isolated from PBMCs. This sequence originates from a human donor in good health. CDR3 amino acids: CASSSGLPGYNEQFF. Here the CDR3 DNA reads TGTGCCAGCAGTTCTGGACTTCCTGGATACAATGAGCAGTTCTTC.